The 29 T cell receptor beta chains in this list originate from one sample, sequenced in a study of T cell responses to AZD1222 COVID-19 vaccine. Sequencing used immunoSEQ multiplex PCR; TCRdb keeps in-frame clones, though not all of them. The sample lists 100,000 or so clones, roughly 80% occurring once. The specimen was peripheral blood, collected on day 0 of AZD1222 vaccination. Receptors originate from an adult in good health.

The chain uses TRBV6-5 and TRBJ1-2; 10 bases fit TRBD1. CDR3 length equals 14 residues. Germline lookup yields CDR1 MNHEY and CDR2 SVGAGI. The junction had 11 bases not matched to a gene; V was cut back by 8 bases and J by 8 bases. CDR3 amino acids: CASPPDRGRRGYTF. In DNA, the CDR3 is TGTGCCAGCCCGCCCGACAGGGGGCGAAGGGGCTACACCTTC.

The gene calls are TRBV11-2 and TRBJ1-2, with D possibly being TRBD1 (6 bases). Between the trimmed V and J ends, which lost 3 bases and 3 bases, there was a span of 11 bases. CDR3 length: 14 residues. Germline CDR1 reads SGHAT; CDR2 reads FQNNGV. For the CDR3, the DNA is TGTGCCAGCAGCTTTCTGGGGGCGGACTATGGCTACACCTTC. This sequence encodes CASSFLGADYGYTF.

The gene calls are TRBV12-5 and TRBJ1-4; TRBD1 is a possible D gene (5 bases). This CDR3 comprises 14 residues. V was clipped by 7 bases and J by 3 bases, with 12 bases between them. Germline loops: CDR1 LGHNT, CDR2 FRNRAP. The CDR3, as DNA: TGTGCTAGTGCCCATGGGGGGTCTAATGAAAAACTGTTTTTT. It translates to CASAHGGSNEKLFF. The variable domain in full, with the rest retrieved from reference TRBV12-5 and TRBJ1-4, is DARVTQTPRHKVTEMGQEVTMRCQPILGHNTVFWYRQTMMQGLELLAYFRNRAPLDDSGMPKDRFSAEMPDATLATLKIQPSEPRDSAVYFCASAHGGSNEKLFFGSGTQLSVL.

This chain uses TRBV11-2 with TRBJ2-2; no firm D call. Trimming stripped 3 bases from V and 6 bases from J, with 17 bases between. Germline CDR1 SGHAT, CDR2 FQNNGV. This CDR3 has 16 residues. CDR3 region: CASSLVGANTPGELFF. In DNA form, the CDR3 reads TGTGCCAGCAGCTTGGTGGGCGCAAATACACCCGGGGAGCTGTTTTTT.

The V and J genes are TRBV2 and TRBJ1-1; D perhaps matches TRBD1 (5 bases). Trimming shortened V by 2 bases and J by 4 bases, and 17 bases separated the two germline ends. Looked up from germline, CDR1 is SNHLY and CDR2 is FYNNEI. The CDR3 runs to 16 residues. CDR3 residues: CASSEIRGRRTTEAFF. The CDR3 coding sequence is TGTGCCAGCAGTGAAATAAGGGGCAGGAGGACCACTGAAGCTTTCTTT.

J is TRBJ2-7 and V is TRBV11-3; D assignment may be TRBD1 or TRBD2 (5 bases each). Germline V gene lookup returns CDR1 SGHNT and CDR2 YENEEA. This CDR3 is 13 amino acids long. V was cut by 1 base and J by 6 bases, with 10 bases left in between. The CDR3: CASSLVPGSEQYF. The CDR3 coding sequence is TGTGCCAGCAGCTTAGTTCCAGGGAGCGAGCAGTACTTC.

This clone was seen a handful of times. J is TRBJ2-1 and V is TRBV2, with 9 bases lining up with TRBD1. The CDR3 is 16 amino acids. J gave up 7 bases and V 6 bases, and 13 bases lay outside the gene matches. CDR1 is SNHLY and CDR2 is FYNNEI in the germline V gene. CDR3 region: CASRSRTGDLGNEQFF. CDR3 bases: TGTGCCAGCAGGTCCCGGACAGGGGACCTGGGTAATGAGCAGTTCTTC.

The chain carries TRBV10-1 and TRBJ1-2; 11 bases map to TRBD1. CDR1 and CDR2 (germline): WNHNN, SYGVQD (reference sequence). J was trimmed by 6 bases and V by 4 bases; bases with no gene match: 4. This CDR3 spans 14 amino acids. Here the CDR3 DNA reads TGCGCCAGCAGTGTTGGACAGGGGGCGAATGGCTACACCTTC. This gives the protein CASSVGQGANGYTF.

The chain combines TRBV19 with TRBJ2-2, with D possibly TRBD1 on 5 matching bases. V gave up 4 bases and J gave up 1 base, with 10 bases separating them. CDR3 length equals 15 residues. Per germline, CDR1 LNHDA and CDR2 SQIVND (reference sequence). CDR3 residues: CASSTTVLNTGELFF. The CDR3 DNA sequence: TGTGCCAGTAGTACGACAGTTCTGAACACCGGGGAGCTGTTTTTT.

The genes are TRBV27 and TRBJ2-1; 8 bases agree with TRBD2. The V segment lost 6 bases and the J segment 2 bases; nucleotides outside the gene matches: 6. Germline V gene data show CDR1 as MNHEY and CDR2 as SMNVEV (reference sequence). This CDR3 contains 15 residues. Here the CDR3 reads CASSVGGGPYNEQFF. The CDR3 DNA reads TGTGCCAGCAGCGTGGGCGGGGGGCCCTACAATGAGCAGTTCTTC.

Only a few counts were recorded for this clone. The rearrangement joins TRBV19 to TRBJ1-6; D is uncertain. V dropped 2 bases and J dropped 5 bases, with 10 bases sitting between them. The CDR3 has 15 amino acids. CDR1 is LNHDA and CDR2 is SQIVND in the germline V gene (reference sequence). CDR3 amino acids: CASSITANNNSPLHF. In DNA form, the CDR3 reads TGTGCCAGTAGTATAACAGCAAATAATAATTCACCCCTCCACTTT.

This chain connects TRBV11-1 to TRBJ2-7; D not resolved. The CDR3 loop spans 13 amino acids. Looked up from germline, CDR1 is SGHAT and CDR2 is FQDESV (reference sequence). Trimming took 1 base from V and 4 from J, leaving 8 bases between them. CDR3 DNA: TGTGCCAGCAGCTTAGTGGGCCCGTACGAGCAGTACTTC. Protein sequence: CASSLVGPYEQYF.

The chain combines TRBV5-6 with TRBJ2-1; 10 bases agree with TRBD2. The germline V gene has CDR1 SGHDT and CDR2 YYEEEE. CDR3 size: 15 residues. Unmatched junction bases numbered 4, after V lost 0 bases and J lost 7 bases. CDR3 residues: CASSLESGGANEQFF. The DNA of the CDR3 is TGTGCCAGCAGCTTGGAAAGCGGGGGGGCTAATGAGCAGTTCTTC.

V usage is TRBV9 and J usage is TRBJ2-1; TRBD2 matches at 8 bases. J gave up 6 bases and V 0 bases, and 5 bases lay outside the gene matches. CDR3 length equals 15 residues. Germline V gene lookup returns CDR1 SGDLS and CDR2 YYNGEE. The CDR3: CASSVAGGGLNEQFF. The CDR3 DNA reads as TGTGCCAGCAGCGTAGCGGGCGGGGGGCTCAATGAGCAGTTCTTC.

The V and J genes are TRBV28 and TRBJ2-2; tentatively, D is TRBD1 (5 bases). Germline CDR1 and CDR2: MDHEN and SYDVKM. CDR3 size: 16 residues. The V end was cut by 6 bases, the J end by 1 base, with 15 bases between. The CDR3, as DNA: TGTGCCAGCAGCCTGGGGCAGGTTAGGAACACCGGGGAGCTGTTTTTT. Protein sequence: CASSLGQVRNTGELFF.

The gene calls are TRBV19 and TRBJ1-4; D is ambiguous. The CDR3 runs 13 residues. Between the trimmed V and J ends, which lost 3 bases and 2 bases, there was a span of 4 bases. Germline V CDR1 and CDR2: LNHDA, SQIVND (reference sequence). The CDR3 spells CASSIHTNEKLFF. Written as DNA, the CDR3 is TGTGCCAGTAGTATCCATACTAATGAAAAACTGTTTTTT.

In its sample, this clone was seen a few times. The genes are TRBV9 and TRBJ1-4, with a tentative D call TRBD1 (5 bases). Germline V gene lookup returns CDR1 SGDLS and CDR2 YYNGEE. The length of the CDR3 is 16 residues. V lost 4 bases and J 4 bases, leaving 17 bases between the germline ends. CDR3: CASSPFQGLGNEKLFF. The CDR3 region has the DNA TGTGCCAGCAGCCCCTTCCAGGGTTTGGGTAATGAAAAACTGTTTTTT.

V gene TRBV12-3 or TRBV12-4 combines with J gene TRBJ1-5, with TRBD1 identical over 9 bases. The trim removed 7 bases at V and 10 bases at J, leaving 8 bases unmatched. CDR3 length equals 13 residues. In DNA, the CDR3 is TGTGCCAGCACCCAAACAGGGGGCGCCCCCCAGCATTTT. It is translated as CASTQTGGAPQHF.

V gene TRBV5-8 combines with J gene TRBJ2-7; maybe TRBD2 (5 bases). CDR1 SGHTS and CDR2 YDEGEE come from the germline V gene. V gave up 4 bases and J gave up 0 bases, with 8 bases separating them. The CDR3 runs 13 residues. The DNA of the CDR3 is TGTGCCAGCAGCCACCGGGACTCCTACGAGCAGTACTTC. Translated, it gives CASSHRDSYEQYF.

The V call is TRBV5-8, the J call TRBJ2-5, with D unclear. The germline CDR1 and CDR2 sequences are SGHTS and YDEGEE. V gave up 5 bases and J gave up 0 bases, with 8 bases separating them. The CDR3 runs 13 residues. CDR3 loop: CASRRRDQETQYF. CDR3 DNA: TGTGCCAGCAGGAGACGGGACCAAGAGACCCAGTACTTC.

CDR3 in amino acids: CASSQDTGVYGYTF. The DNA of the CDR3 is TGCGCCAGCAGCCAAGACACGGGGGTCTATGGCTACACCTTC. This chain links TRBV4-3 with TRBJ1-2, with D possibly TRBD1 on 5 matching bases. This CDR3 spans 14 amino acids. Per germline, CDR1 LGHNA and CDR2 YSLEER. V shed 0 bases and J shed 4 bases, with 9 bases lying between them.

The genes are TRBV6-5 and TRBJ1-2; 7 bases agree with TRBD1. With 2 bases clipped from V and 7 bases from J, the junction kept 7 bases outside the gene matches. The CDR3 is 14 residues long. The germline V gene encodes CDR1 MNHEY and CDR2 SVGAGI. CDR3 nucleotide sequence: TGTGCCAGCAGTTACGATAGGGGGCTTGGTGGCTACACCTTC. It is translated as CASSYDRGLGGYTF.

This chain links TRBV3-1 (or the pseudogene TRBV3-2) with TRBJ1-1; 7 bases align to TRBD1. The CDR3 loop spans 13 amino acids. Per the germline V gene, CDR1 is LGHDT and CDR2 is YNNKEL (reference sequence). V gave up 1 base and J gave up 7 bases; unmatched junction bases: 3. The CDR3 nucleotides read TGTGCCAGCAGCCAAGCAGGGGGAGATGAAGCTTTCTTT. Protein product: CASSQAGGDEAFF.

This chain uses TRBV9 with TRBJ1-3; the D is unclear. This CDR3 is 17 amino acids long. CDR1 and CDR2 (germline): SGDLS, YYNGEE. V lost 4 bases to trimming and J lost 2 bases, with 19 bases between them. CDR3 residues: CASSLDLLVSTGNTIYF. The CDR3 DNA follows: TGTGCCAGCAGCCTAGACCTTCTTGTGAGTACTGGAAACACCATATATTTT. The entire variable domain, with the rest obtained from reference TRBV9 and TRBJ1-3, is as follows: DSGVTQTPKHLITATGQRVTLRCSPRSGDLSVYWYQQSLDQGLQFLIQYYNGEERAKGNILERFSAQQFPDLHSELNLSSLELGDSALYFCASSLDLLVSTGNTIYFGEGSWLTVV.

This clone was recorded once. The V gene is TRBV19, the J gene TRBJ1-6; a weak D match, TRBD1 (5 bases). This CDR3 comprises 16 residues. CDR1 is LNHDA and CDR2 is SQIVND in the germline V gene (reference sequence). V gave up 5 bases and J gave up 5 bases, with 16 bases separating them. As DNA, the CDR3 is TGTGCCAGTAGTGTCTCCCCGGACATTAATAATTCACCCCTCCACTTT. Translation gives CASSVSPDINNSPLHF.

This clone was detected only once. The chain employs TRBV3-1 (or the pseudogene TRBV3-2) and TRBJ2-1; D remains ambiguous. V gave up 7 bases and J gave up 11 bases, with 24 bases separating them. Germline V gene data show CDR1 as LGHDT and CDR2 as YNNKEL (reference sequence). The CDR3 covers 15 residues. This CDR3 reads CASKPPGEGYSKQFF. The DNA for the CDR3 is TGTGCCAGCAAACCACCAGGCGAAGGCTATTCTAAGCAGTTCTTC.

This chain connects TRBV7-2 to TRBJ1-3; the D is unclear. The germline V gene encodes CDR1 SGHTA and CDR2 FQGNSA. The CDR3 covers 15 residues. V gave up 1 base and J gave up 0 bases, with 7 bases separating them. CDR3 bases: TGTGCCAGCAGCTTAGGGGCAGACTCTGGAAACACCATATATTTT. It is translated as CASSLGADSGNTIYF.

The chain employs TRBV6-2 or TRBV6-3 and TRBJ1-1; D might be TRBD1 (5 bases). This CDR3 is 15 amino acids long. CDR1 MNHEY and CDR2 SVGEGT come from the germline V gene. Trimming took 7 bases from V and 0 from J, leaving 15 bases between them. CDR3 bases: TGTGCCAGCACCCCCAGGCAGGACATGAACACTGAAGCTTTCTTT. Its protein is CASTPRQDMNTEAFF.

This clone turned up a few times. The chain couples TRBV6-5 to TRBJ1-1, with D hard to call. The V end lost 2 bases, the J end lost 2 bases, and 6 bases lay between the germline ends. Per germline, CDR1 MNHEY and CDR2 SVGAGI. This CDR3 has 13 residues. Here the CDR3 DNA reads TGTGCCAGCAGTTACGAGTATAACACTGAAGCTTTCTTT. Its protein is CASSYEYNTEAFF.